Included here is one T cell receptor (beta chain) sequence, with context. The data were obtained in a study of T cells after somatic rescue of genetic block. Clones were read by immunoSEQ multiplex PCR, and TCRdb kept only the in-frame ones, dropping some. The sample has around 70,000 clones, roughly 90% seen once. Specimen: peripheral blood mononuclear cells (PBMCs). The source is a man aged 35 to 55.

The CDR3, as DNA: TGTGCCAGCCACAGGCGCCGCACAGATACGCAGTATTTT. Its protein product is CASHRRRTDTQYF. The chain links TRBV6-5 to TRBJ2-3, with D possibly matching TRBD1 (5 bases). CDR1 and CDR2 from the germline V gene are MNHEY and SVGAGI. The CDR3 runs to 13 residues. Between the trimmed V and J ends, which lost 8 bases and 1 base, there was a span of 10 bases.